Here is one T cell receptor beta chain with its context. The CDR3 consists of 15 residues. Trimming removed 8 bases from V and 1 base from J; junction bases left unmatched: 9. Germline V gene data show CDR1 as MDHEN and CDR2 as SYDVKM. Assay: immunoSEQ multiplex PCR; the TCRdb copy retains only in-frame clones and omits some. The table includes hundreds of thousands of clones, around 80% detected once. The entry originates in a study of blood T cell repertoires in COVID-19. Study-level background: From the United States, Italy and Spain came samples of acute and convalescent COVID-19.

The V call is TRBV28, the J call TRBJ2-7; 9 nucleotides match TRBD2. Sequencing was done on a sample of peripheral blood. This TCR was recovered from a woman aged 45-59 years with acute or convalescent COVID-19. In DNA form, the CDR3 reads TGTGCCAGCGGACCAACTCTAGCGGGGTCCTACGAGCAGTACTTC. Translation gives CASGPTLAGSYEQYF.